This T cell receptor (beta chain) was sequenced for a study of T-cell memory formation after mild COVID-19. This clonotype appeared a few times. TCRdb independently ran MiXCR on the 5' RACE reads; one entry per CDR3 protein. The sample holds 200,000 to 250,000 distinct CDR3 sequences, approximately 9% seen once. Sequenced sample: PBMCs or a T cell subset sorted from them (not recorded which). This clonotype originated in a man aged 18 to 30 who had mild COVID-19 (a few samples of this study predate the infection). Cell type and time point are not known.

CDR3 in DNA: TGCAGTGCTAGAGGGCAGAGCTCTGGAAACACCATATATTTT. Protein: CSARGQSSGNTIYF. The J gene is TRBJ1-3, the V gene TRBV20-1, with no clear D. CDR3 length equals 14 residues. The ends were cut back, 1 base at V and 0 bases at J, with 7 bases in the middle. Germline-derived CDR1 and CDR2 are DFQATT and SNEGSKA (reference sequence).